A single sample is the source of the 12 T cell receptor beta chains below, sequenced in a study of T-cell memory formation after mild COVID-19. TCRdb fed the 5' RACE reads into MiXCR, producing one record per CDR3 protein. Of just under 350,000 distinct CDR3 sequences listed, 10% to 15% are singletons. Sequences were obtained from PBMCs or a T cell subset sorted from them (not recorded which). The receptors derive from a man aged 18 to 35 who had mild COVID-19 (a few samples of this study predate the infection). Cell type and time point are not known.

This chain joins TRBV10-3 and TRBJ1-5; TRBD1 might be the D (5 bases). There are 15 residues in the CDR3. Trimming shortened V by 6 bases and J by 1 base, and 13 bases separated the two germline ends. Germline loops: CDR1 ENHRY, CDR2 SYGVKD. The CDR3 DNA follows: TGTGCCATCAGCCCCACGGGACCGAGCAATCAGCCCCAGCATTTT. Translation gives CAISPTGPSNQPQHF.

This clonotype was counted at least ten times. The chain employs TRBV5-1 and TRBJ1-6; D is perhaps TRBD1 (5 bases). V lost 3 bases and J lost 5, with 9 bases in between. The CDR3 has 14 residues. Per germline, CDR1 SGHRS and CDR2 YFSETQ. CDR3 region: CASSYDSNNSPLHF. CDR3 sequence (DNA): TGCGCCAGCAGCTATGACAGTAATAATTCACCCCTCCACTTT.

The genes are TRBV6-5 and TRBJ2-5; D is perhaps TRBD2 (7 bases). Germline CDR1 MNHEY, CDR2 SVGAGI. CDR3 length: 16 amino acids. V was pared by 2 bases and J by 4 bases, with 17 bases between. Here the CDR3 DNA reads TGTGCCAGCAGTTACGTGGCAGGGGAGGGGAGAGAGACCCAGTACTTC. It encodes CASSYVAGEGRETQYF.

The chain links TRBV6-1 to TRBJ2-7; D perhaps matches TRBD2 (7 bases). V lost 0 bases and J lost 8, with 23 bases in between. The CDR3 contains 17 residues. Germline CDR1 reads MNHNS; CDR2 reads SASEGT. This chain's CDR3 is CASSEARGRGPYTKQYF. CDR3 bases: TGTGCCAGCAGTGAAGCCCGGGGGCGGGGGCCCTATACGAAGCAGTACTTC.

This rearrangement joins TRBV20-1 to TRBJ2-7, with 11 bases identical to TRBD2. V shed 3 bases and J 6 bases; nucleotides not matched to a gene: 1. Germline CDR1 is DFQATT and CDR2 is SNEGSKA (reference sequence). This CDR3 is built from 12 residues. CDR3 amino acids: CSASSGGAEQYF. In DNA, the CDR3 is TGCAGTGCTAGTAGCGGGGGGGCCGAGCAGTACTTC.

The V and J genes are TRBV15 and TRBJ2-1; D possibly corresponds to TRBD2 (6 bases). Germline CDR1 and CDR2: LNHNV and YYDKDF (reference sequence). The CDR3 extends over 14 amino acids. V lost 1 base to trimming and J lost 10 bases, with 14 bases between them. The CDR3 sequence is CATSRAAPGREQFF. Here the CDR3 DNA reads TGTGCCACCAGCAGAGCCGCCCCGGGGAGGGAGCAGTTCTTC.

This clonotype has more than one count but fewer than ten. The chain combines TRBV25-1 with TRBJ2-1, with 12 bases that match TRBD1. This CDR3 is built from 15 residues. Germline-derived CDR1 and CDR2 are MGHDK and SYGVNS. With 3 bases clipped from V and 7 bases from J, the junction kept 4 bases outside the gene matches. The CDR3 nucleotides are TGTGCCAGCAGTGATGTGGGACAGGGGGCAAATGAGCAGTTCTTC. The encoded protein is CASSDVGQGANEQFF.

This clonotype came up many times. The chain uses TRBV7-9 and TRBJ2-3; no definite D call. The CDR3 spans 13 residues. Per germline, CDR1 SEHNR and CDR2 FQNEAQ (reference sequence). The germline V and J ends were trimmed by 5 bases and 4 bases, with 10 bases remaining between them. The CDR3 loop reads CASSLEWADTQYF. In DNA, the CDR3 is TGTGCCAGCAGCCTAGAGTGGGCAGATACGCAGTATTTT.

This clonotype was seen once. V usage is TRBV2 and J usage is TRBJ2-5; D not resolved. The V end lost 7 bases, the J end lost 2 bases, and 5 bases lay between the germline ends. CDR1 is SNHLY, CDR2 FYNNEI, per germline. The CDR3 consists of 11 residues. CDR3 sequence reads: CASKIQETQYF. The CDR3 region has the DNA TGTGCCAGCAAAATACAAGAGACCCAGTACTTC. Combining the CDR3 with reference TRBV2 and TRBJ2-5 gives the whole variable domain EPEVTQTPSHQVTQMGQEVILRCVPISNHLYFYWYRQILGQKVEFLVSFYNNEISEKSEIFDDQFSVERPDGSNFTLKIRSTKLEDSAMYFCASKIQETQYFGPGTRLLVL.

V is TRBV27 and J is TRBJ2-7; TRBD2 agrees at 7 bases. This CDR3 has 13 residues. The germline CDR1 and CDR2 sequences are MNHEY and SMNVEV (reference sequence). V lost 6 bases to trimming and J lost 2 bases; unmatched junction nucleotides: 4. This CDR3 is CASRAGVAYEQYF. CDR3 nucleotide sequence: TGTGCCAGCAGGGCGGGGGTAGCCTACGAGCAGTACTTC.

The chain employs TRBV4-1 and TRBJ2-2, with D perhaps matching TRBD2 (5 bases). The V end was cut by 3 bases, the J end by 0 bases, with 14 bases between. Germline-derived CDR1 and CDR2 are MGHRA and YSYEKL. CDR3 length: 17 residues. The CDR3 bases are TGCGCCAGCAGCCAGCAGGACTTGGTTGCGAACACCGGGGAGCTGTTTTTT. Its protein product is CASSQQDLVANTGELFF.

This clonotype showed up just a few times. The V and J genes are TRBV7-7 and TRBJ1-5; perhaps TRBD1 as D (5 bases). Germline CDR1 and CDR2: SSHAT and FNYEAQ (reference sequence). This CDR3 comprises 14 residues. CDR3 coding DNA: TGTGCTACCACGGTCCCGGGGCGCAATCAGCCCCAGCATTTT. Its translation is CATTVPGRNQPQHF.